The clone carrying this T cell receptor (beta chain) appeared once. The antigen is not known. These data belong to a study of graft-versus-host responses after intestinal transplantation. Background on the study: Each patient got anti-thymocyte globulin induction, then tacrolimus and steroids for around three years. General study results and limits: Analysis identified GvH clones in recipient marrow, with some appearing first in ileum or blood.

The repertoire was sequenced with immunoSEQ multiplex PCR; TCRdb's copy has only in-frame clones and lacks some. This repertoire shows 50,000 or so clones, under 95% found once; its top ten account for 2.5% to 3%. The CDR3 covers 12 residues. V was pared by 2 bases and J by 8 bases, with 7 bases between. Germline loops: CDR1 LNHDA, CDR2 SQIVND (reference sequence). V and J are TRBV19 and TRBJ2-1; D gene uncertain. This receptor was obtained from a human patient who received an intestinal transplant, so some T cells may come from the graft donor. Sequenced here: PBMCs, sampled almost 120 days after intestinal transplantation. The CDR3 DNA reads TGTGCCAGTAGTATACGATGGGATGAGCAGTTCTTC. It yields the protein CASSIRWDEQFF.